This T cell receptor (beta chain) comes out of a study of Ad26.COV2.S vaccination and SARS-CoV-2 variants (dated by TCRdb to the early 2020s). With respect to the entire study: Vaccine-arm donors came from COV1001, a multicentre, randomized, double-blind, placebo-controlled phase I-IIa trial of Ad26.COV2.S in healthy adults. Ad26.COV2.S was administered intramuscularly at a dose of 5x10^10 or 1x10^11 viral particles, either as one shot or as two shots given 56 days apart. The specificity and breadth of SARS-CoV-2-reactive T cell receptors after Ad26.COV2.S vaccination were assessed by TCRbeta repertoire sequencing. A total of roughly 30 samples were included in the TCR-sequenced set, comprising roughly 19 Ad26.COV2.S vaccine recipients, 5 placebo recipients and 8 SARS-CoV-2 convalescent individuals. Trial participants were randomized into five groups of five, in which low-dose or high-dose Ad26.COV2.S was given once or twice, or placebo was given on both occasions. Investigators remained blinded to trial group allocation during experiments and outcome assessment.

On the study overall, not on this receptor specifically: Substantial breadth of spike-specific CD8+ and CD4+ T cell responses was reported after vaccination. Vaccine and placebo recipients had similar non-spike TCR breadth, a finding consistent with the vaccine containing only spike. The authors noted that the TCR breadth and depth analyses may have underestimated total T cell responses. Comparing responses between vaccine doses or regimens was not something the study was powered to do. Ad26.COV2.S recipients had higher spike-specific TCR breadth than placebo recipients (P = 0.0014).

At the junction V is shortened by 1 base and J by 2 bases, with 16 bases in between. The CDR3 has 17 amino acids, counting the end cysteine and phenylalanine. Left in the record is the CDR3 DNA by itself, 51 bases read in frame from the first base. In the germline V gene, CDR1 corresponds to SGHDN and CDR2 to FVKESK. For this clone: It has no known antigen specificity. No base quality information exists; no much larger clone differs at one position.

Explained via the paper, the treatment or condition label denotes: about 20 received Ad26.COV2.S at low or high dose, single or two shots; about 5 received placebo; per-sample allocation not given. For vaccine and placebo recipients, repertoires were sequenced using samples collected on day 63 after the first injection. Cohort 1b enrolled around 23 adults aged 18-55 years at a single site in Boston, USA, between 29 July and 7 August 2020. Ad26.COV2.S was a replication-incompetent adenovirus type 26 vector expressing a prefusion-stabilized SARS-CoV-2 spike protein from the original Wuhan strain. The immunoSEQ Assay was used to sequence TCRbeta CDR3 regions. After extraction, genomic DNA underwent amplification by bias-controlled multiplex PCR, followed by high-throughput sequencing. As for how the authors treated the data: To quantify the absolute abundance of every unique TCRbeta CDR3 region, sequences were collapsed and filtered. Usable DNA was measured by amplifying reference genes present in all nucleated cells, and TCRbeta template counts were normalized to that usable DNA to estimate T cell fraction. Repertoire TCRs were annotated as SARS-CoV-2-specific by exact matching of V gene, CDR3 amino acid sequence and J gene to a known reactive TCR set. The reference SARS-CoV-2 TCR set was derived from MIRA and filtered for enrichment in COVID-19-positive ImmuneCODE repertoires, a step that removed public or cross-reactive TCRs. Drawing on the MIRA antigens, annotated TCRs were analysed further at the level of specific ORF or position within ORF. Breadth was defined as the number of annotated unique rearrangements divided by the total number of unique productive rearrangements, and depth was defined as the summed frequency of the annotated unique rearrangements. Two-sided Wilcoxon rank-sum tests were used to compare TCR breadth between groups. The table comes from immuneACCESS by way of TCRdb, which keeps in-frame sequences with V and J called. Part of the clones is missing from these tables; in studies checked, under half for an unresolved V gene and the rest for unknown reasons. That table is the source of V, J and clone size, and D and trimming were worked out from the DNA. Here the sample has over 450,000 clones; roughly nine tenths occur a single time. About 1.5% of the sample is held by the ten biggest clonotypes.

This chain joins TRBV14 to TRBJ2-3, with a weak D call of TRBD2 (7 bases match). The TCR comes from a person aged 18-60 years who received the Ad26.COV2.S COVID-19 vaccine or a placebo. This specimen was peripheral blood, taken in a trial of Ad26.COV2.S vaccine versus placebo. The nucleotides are TGTGCCAGCAGCCAAGTACGGGGGGCCGGTAACACAGATACGCAGTATTTT. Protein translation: CASSQVRGAGNTDTQYF.